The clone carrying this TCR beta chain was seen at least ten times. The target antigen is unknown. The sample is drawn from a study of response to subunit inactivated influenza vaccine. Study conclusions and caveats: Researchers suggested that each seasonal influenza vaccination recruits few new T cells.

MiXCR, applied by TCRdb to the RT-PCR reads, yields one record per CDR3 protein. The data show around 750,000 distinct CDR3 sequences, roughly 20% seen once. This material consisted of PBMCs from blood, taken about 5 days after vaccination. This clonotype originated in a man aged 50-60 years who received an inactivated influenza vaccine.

The CDR3 coding sequence is TGTGCCAGCAGCTTCGGATGGGGCCAGCCCCAGCATTTT. Protein product: CASSFGWGQPQHF. The genes are TRBV7-9 and TRBJ1-5; D is perhaps TRBD1 (5 bases). V gave up 3 bases and J gave up 7 bases, with 10 bases separating them. From germline, CDR1 is SEHNR and CDR2 FQNEAQ (reference sequence). The CDR3 runs 13 residues.